Following are 21 T cell receptor beta chains from one sample sequenced in a study of shared clonotypes between healthy human individuals. The assay was immunoSEQ multiplex PCR, and TCRdb's table has in-frame clones only and misses some. The sample consists of fewer than 650,000 clones, roughly 72% of them appearing once. Material: PBMCs. Receptor source: a woman in her forties in good health. Some clones in this sample may be carry-over from other donors' samples.

The rearrangement joins TRBV5-6 to TRBJ1-6; D might be TRBD1 (5 bases). CDR1 is SGHDT and CDR2 is YYEEEE in the germline V gene. The CDR3 loop spans 15 amino acids. Trimming removed 3 bases at V and 8 bases at J, with 15 bases between. The CDR3 DNA reads TGTGCCAGCAGCTCCTATACCGGGACCCATTCACCCCTCCACTTT. This sequence encodes CASSSYTGTHSPLHF.

The chain joins TRBV5-1 to TRBJ2-1; no definite D call. The germline V gene has CDR1 SGHRS and CDR2 YFSETQ. Trimming cost V 0 bases and J 8 bases, with 9 bases left between them. The CDR3 contains 13 residues. CDR3 residues: CASSLEVGYEQFF. The CDR3 DNA is TGCGCCAGCAGCTTGGAAGTAGGGTATGAGCAGTTCTTC.

This clone was picked up a small number of times. V usage is TRBV4-2 and J usage is TRBJ2-1; D is perhaps TRBD1 or TRBD2 (5 bases each). The CDR3 totals 16 residues. Germline lookup yields CDR1 LGHNA and CDR2 YNFKEQ. The V end was cut by 5 bases, the J end by 4 bases, with 18 bases between. The CDR3 protein is CASSNAGTELYNEQFF. The CDR3 DNA reads as TGTGCCAGCAGCAATGCCGGGACGGAACTTTACAATGAGCAGTTCTTC.

The V call is TRBV5-4, the J call TRBJ2-1, with D unresolved. V lost 0 bases and J lost 11, with 18 bases in between. Germline loops: CDR1 SGHNT, CDR2 YYREEE (reference sequence). The CDR3 covers 15 residues. CDR3 sequence: CASSLGDATRQKQFF. CDR3 in DNA: TGTGCCAGCAGCTTGGGGGATGCGACCCGTCAGAAGCAGTTCTTC.

The chain joins TRBV5-4 to TRBJ1-6, with unresolved D. The CDR3 spans 15 residues. V lost 3 bases and J 10 bases, leaving 17 bases between the germline ends. Germline lookup yields CDR1 SGHNT and CDR2 YYREEE (reference sequence). The CDR3 reads CASSWEEGLASPLHF. The CDR3 bases are TGTGCCAGCAGCTGGGAGGAGGGCCTGGCGTCACCCCTCCACTTT.

This clone was found a few times. In DNA, the CDR3 is TGTGCCAGCAGCTACACCGGGACTAGCGGGAATGAGCAGTTCTTC. Its translation is CASSYTGTSGNEQFF. This sequence joins TRBV13 and TRBJ2-1; 12 nucleotides align to TRBD2. The CDR3 loop spans 15 amino acids. V gave up 4 bases and J gave up 7 bases; unmatched junction bases: 5. Germline V CDR1 and CDR2: PRHDT, FYEKMQ (reference sequence).

This clone has only one observation. The gene calls are TRBV2 and TRBJ1-2, with 9 bases identical to TRBD1. Germline CDR1 reads SNHLY; CDR2 reads FYNNEI. The CDR3 length is 13 residues. V gave up 11 bases and J gave up 4 bases; unmatched junction bases: 8. The CDR3 sequence: CAGQTGGGYGYTF. In nucleotides, the CDR3 is TGTGCCGGCCAGACAGGGGGTGGCTATGGCTACACCTTC.

The CDR3 nucleotides read TGTGCCAGCAGCGTAGAGGGGGGGTACAATGAGCAGTTCTTC. Its translation: CASSVEGGYNEQFF. This chain uses TRBV9 with TRBJ2-1; a possible D gene is TRBD2 (7 bases). V lost 0 bases, J lost 4 bases, and 8 bases lay in between. CDR1 and CDR2 from the germline V gene are SGDLS and YYNGEE. CDR3 size: 14 residues. The full variable domain, with the rest looked up from reference TRBV9 and TRBJ2-1, is DSGVTQTPKHLITATGQRVTLRCSPRSGDLSVYWYQQSLDQGLQFLIQYYNGEERAKGNILERFSAQQFPDLHSELNLSSLELGDSALYFCASSVEGGYNEQFFGPGTRLTVL.

This clone has just a few counts. The CDR3 bases are TGCGCCAGCAGCCAAGATCCCGGCACTCAGGGCGAGCAGTACTTC. This sequence encodes CASSQDPGTQGEQYF. This sequence joins TRBV4-3 and TRBJ2-7; a weak D match, TRBD1 (5 bases). Per the germline V gene, CDR1 is LGHNA and CDR2 is YSLEER. The CDR3 is 15 amino acids. The V end was cut by 0 bases, the J end by 6 bases, with 15 bases between.

J is TRBJ2-7 and V is TRBV6-1, with TRBD1 matching over 9 bases. There are 18 residues in the CDR3. The ends lost 4 bases at V and 6 bases at J; junction bases unmatched: 19. Germline CDR1 reads MNHNS; CDR2 reads SASEGT. CDR3 residues: CASSGDRVREARGVEQYF. The CDR3 DNA reads as TGTGCCAGCAGTGGGGACAGGGTAAGAGAGGCCCGGGGGGTCGAGCAGTACTTC.

This chain uses TRBV11-1 with TRBJ1-1; TRBD1 is a possible D gene (6 bases). The CDR3 has 14 residues. The germline gives CDR1 SGHAT, CDR2 FQDESV (reference sequence). Trimming left V 5 bases short and J 1 base short, with 11 bases between. This CDR3 is CASSPDRTNTEAFF. The DNA of the CDR3 is TGTGCCAGCAGCCCGGACAGAACGAACACTGAAGCTTTCTTT.

This chain joins TRBV30 and TRBJ1-4, with D uncertain. The ends were cut back, 2 bases at V and 14 bases at J, with 21 bases in the middle. The CDR3 is made up of 14 amino acids. Per the germline V gene, CDR1 is GTSNPN and CDR2 is SVGIG (reference sequence). The CDR3 loop is CAWSPTGLRGKLFF. DNA for the CDR3: TGTGCCTGGAGTCCGACGGGCCTGCGGGGAAAGCTGTTTTTT.

V and J are TRBV13 and TRBJ2-5, with 11 bases that match TRBD2. The trim removed 3 bases at V and 3 bases at J, leaving 3 bases unmatched. The CDR3 loop spans 15 amino acids. Germline loops: CDR1 PRHDT, CDR2 FYEKMQ (reference sequence). The CDR3 sequence: CASSFGLAGEETQYF. The CDR3 nucleotides are TGTGCCAGCAGCTTCGGACTAGCGGGTGAAGAGACCCAGTACTTC.

V usage is TRBV5-1 and J usage is TRBJ2-7; D is perhaps TRBD1 (8 bases). This CDR3 has 16 amino acids. V was pared by 4 bases and J by 3 bases, with 20 bases between. Germline assignment: CDR1 SGHRS and CDR2 YFSETQ. The CDR3 loop is CASSTTGGSSGYEQYF. CDR3 nucleotides: TGCGCCAGCAGCACTACAGGGGGGTCTAGCGGCTACGAGCAGTACTTC.

This clone appeared many times. The sample carries other DNA sequences with the same CDR3. This sequence joins TRBV4-3 and TRBJ2-7; a possible D gene is TRBD2 (5 bases). V dropped 1 base and J dropped 4 bases, with 8 bases sitting between them. This CDR3 contains 13 residues. From germline, CDR1 is LGHNA and CDR2 YSLEER. For the CDR3, the DNA is TGCGCCAGCAGCCAAGGGACTGGATACGAGCAGTACTTC. It specifies CASSQGTGYEQYF.

The chain employs TRBV4-2 and TRBJ2-1; D is undetermined. The CDR3 length is 14 residues. V shed 6 bases and J shed 6 bases, with 15 bases lying between them. Germline values: CDR1 LGHNA, CDR2 YNFKEQ. CDR3 nucleotide sequence: TGTGCCAGCAGTTCTCGAGGAATTGGCAATGAGCAGTTCTTC. This codes for CASSSRGIGNEQFF.

This chain connects TRBV19 to TRBJ2-5, with 10 bases identical to TRBD1. The germline V gene has CDR1 LNHDA and CDR2 SQIVND (reference sequence). This CDR3 contains 15 residues. V dropped 4 bases and J dropped 4; count of bases not matched to a gene: 6. DNA of the CDR3: TGTGCCAGTAGTAATGACAGGGGGCGTCGAGAGACCCAGTACTTC. Translation: CASSNDRGRRETQYF. The complete variable domain, with remaining parts taken from reference TRBV19 and TRBJ2-5, reads DGGITQSPKYLFRKEGQNVTLSCEQNLNHDAMYWYRQDPGQGLRLIYYSQIVNDFQKGDIAEGYSVSREKKESFPLTVTSAQKNPTAFYLCASSNDRGRRETQYFGPGTRLLVL.

Details on this clone: Within the sample, other DNA sequences also encode this same CDR3. This chain links TRBV5-1 with TRBJ1-1; D is unresolved. The V end was cut by 0 bases, the J end by 1 base, with 7 bases between. Germline V lookup: CDR1 SGHRS, CDR2 YFSETQ. This CDR3 region has 14 residues. This CDR3 reads CASSLDTKNTEAFF. The CDR3 nucleotides are TGCGCCAGCAGCTTGGACACGAAGAACACTGAAGCTTTCTTT.

This rearrangement joins TRBV2 to TRBJ1-1; 12 bases line up with TRBD1. Trimming cost V 3 bases and J 4 bases; bases outside gene matches: 6. CDR3 size: 16 residues. CDR1 and CDR2 (germline): SNHLY, FYNNEI. The CDR3 sequence is CASSDPGQGAFTEAFF. The CDR3 DNA reads TGTGCCAGCAGTGATCCGGGACAGGGGGCGTTCACTGAAGCTTTCTTT. Drawing the rest from reference TRBV2 and TRBJ1-1, the complete variable domain is EPEVTQTPSHQVTQMGQEVILRCVPISNHLYFYWYRQILGQKVEFLVSFYNNEISEKSEIFDDQFSVERPDGSNFTLKIRSTKLEDSAMYFCASSDPGQGAFTEAFFGQGTRLTVV.

The chain links TRBV10-3 to TRBJ2-1; TRBD2 matches at 11 bases. In germline, CDR1 is ENHRY, CDR2 SYGVKD. V gave up 0 bases and J gave up 2 bases; unmatched junction bases: 0. This CDR3 region has 16 residues. In DNA form, the CDR3 reads TGTGCCATCAGTGAGTCTAGCGGGAGGGCCTACAATGAGCAGTTCTTC. Protein product: CAISESSGRAYNEQFF.

The chain combines TRBV27 with TRBJ1-2; 8 positions agree with TRBD1. Germline V gene data show CDR1 as MNHEY and CDR2 as SMNVEV (reference sequence). V lost 6 bases, J lost 5 bases, and 17 bases stayed unmatched. The CDR3 covers 17 residues. The CDR3 loop is CASSRNQPTGGGYGYTF. CDR3 sequence (DNA): TGTGCCAGCAGCCGCAACCAACCTACAGGGGGAGGATATGGCTACACCTTC.